The 13 T cell receptor beta chains below come from one sample, sequenced in a study of Ad26.COV2.S vaccination and SARS-CoV-2 variants. Treatment meaning: roughly 18 received Ad26.COV2.S at low or high dose, single or two shots; 5 received placebo; per-sample allocation not given. The study sampled participants on day 63 after the first vaccine or placebo injection. Sequenced by immunoSEQ multiplex PCR; TCRdb stores in-frame clones only, minus some. The sample has under 300,000 clones, around nine tenths seen once. The specimen comprised peripheral blood, sampled in a trial of Ad26.COV2.S vaccine versus placebo. These receptors all come from a person between 18 and 65 years old who received the Ad26.COV2.S COVID-19 vaccine or a placebo.

The chain has TRBV5-5 and TRBJ2-2; 10 bases match TRBD2. CDR3 length: 15 amino acids. J lost 6 bases, V lost 4 bases, and 6 bases had no gene match. CDR1 SGHKS and CDR2 YYEKEE come from the germline V gene (reference sequence). DNA for the CDR3: TGTGCCAGCAGCCGAACTAGCGGGGTCCCCGGGGAGCTGTTTTTT. As protein: CASSRTSGVPGELFF. The full variable domain, rest sourced from reference TRBV5-5 and TRBJ2-2, is DAGVTQSPTHLIKTRGQQVTLRCSPISGHKSVSWYQQVLGQGPQFIFQYYEKEERGRGNFPDRFSARQFPNYSSELNVNALLLGDSALYLCASSRTSGVPGELFFGEGSRLTVL.

The V call is TRBV18, the J call TRBJ1-1; 10 bases are a match to TRBD1. Germline CDR1 and CDR2: KGHSH and LQKENI. The CDR3 contains 15 residues. J gave up 1 base and V 3 bases, and 2 bases lay outside the gene matches. CDR3 DNA sequence: TGTGCCAGCTCACCGACAGGGGGCGGGAACACTGAAGCTTTCTTT. Its translation is CASSPTGGGNTEAFF.

This clone has just a few counts. The rearrangement uses TRBV3-1 (or the pseudogene TRBV3-2) and TRBJ1-5, with a weak D call TRBD1 (5 bases). The CDR3 loop spans 14 amino acids. V lost 3 bases, J lost 3 bases, and 9 bases lay in between. Germline V lookup: CDR1 LGHDT, CDR2 YNNKEL (reference sequence). The CDR3 protein is CASSHQGPNQPQHF. CDR3 sequence (DNA): TGTGCCAGCAGCCATCAGGGCCCCAATCAGCCCCAGCATTTT.

This chain links TRBV18 with TRBJ1-5; tentative D call: TRBD1 (6 bases). The CDR3 totals 15 residues. The germline CDR1 and CDR2 sequences are KGHSH and LQKENI. With 4 bases removed from V and 3 bases from J, the gap between germline ends came to 13 bases. The CDR3 nucleotides read TGTGCCAGCTCACAAACAGGGCTTGACAATCAGCCCCAGCATTTT. Residues: CASSQTGLDNQPQHF.

This chain joins TRBV6-5 and TRBJ1-1, with D maybe TRBD1 (6 bases). Germline loops: CDR1 MNHEY, CDR2 SVGAGI. CDR3 length: 13 amino acids. Between the trimmed V and J ends, which lost 6 bases and 2 bases, there was a span of 10 bases. CDR3 loop: CASSAQGNTEAFF. DNA of the CDR3: TGTGCCAGCAGCGCACAGGGAAACACTGAAGCTTTCTTT.

The rearrangement joins TRBV5-1 to TRBJ2-3; no clear D gene. CDR1 and CDR2 (germline): SGHRS, YFSETQ. CDR3 size: 13 residues. Trimming left V 4 bases short and J 2 bases short, with 8 bases between. The CDR3 region is CASSPQYTDTQYF. For the CDR3, the DNA is TGCGCCAGCAGCCCTCAGTACACAGATACGCAGTATTTT.

The V call is TRBV6-1, the J call TRBJ1-1; D unclear. CDR1 is MNHNS and CDR2 is SASEGT in the germline V gene. This CDR3 contains 13 residues. Trimming shortened V by 0 bases and J by 5 bases, and 7 bases separated the two germline ends. CDR3 protein: CASSEAGRTEAFF. The CDR3 region has the DNA TGTGCCAGCAGTGAAGCAGGTAGAACTGAAGCTTTCTTT.

The CDR3 region is CASSPRGAGDTGELFF. For the CDR3, the DNA is TGTGCCAGCAGCCCCAGGGGAGCGGGAGACACCGGGGAGCTGTTTTTT. The V gene is TRBV9, the J gene TRBJ2-2; TRBD2 matches 8 bases. J was trimmed by 3 bases and V by 4 bases; bases with no gene match: 8. CDR3 length equals 16 residues. Germline assignment: CDR1 SGDLS and CDR2 YYNGEE.

V and J are TRBV29-1 and TRBJ1-2, with 9 bases fitting TRBD1. The CDR3 totals 15 residues. The junction had 10 bases not matched to a gene; V was cut back by 4 bases and J by 4 bases. The V gene's germline CDR1 is SQVTM and CDR2 ANQGSEA. The CDR3 DNA is TGCAGCGTTGTCATCGGGACAGGGCTTCTCTATGGCTACACCTTC. Its protein product is CSVVIGTGLLYGYTF.

This rearrangement joins TRBV6-6 to TRBJ1-1, with a weak D call TRBD1 (6 bases). Per germline, CDR1 MNHNY and CDR2 SVGAGI (reference sequence). The CDR3 is 12 amino acids. Trimming took off 6 bases at V and 8 bases at J, with 13 bases between the two ends. CDR3: CASSLGQREAFF. The CDR3 nucleotides are TGTGCCAGCAGCCTCGGACAGCGGGAAGCTTTCTTT.

The chain carries TRBV10-2 and TRBJ1-2, with D maybe TRBD1 (6 bases). V was cut by 8 bases and J by 8 bases, with 18 bases left in between. Germline CDR1 reads WSHSY; CDR2 reads SAAADI. The CDR3 runs 13 residues. The CDR3 spells CASSSPGVRGYTF. In DNA, the CDR3 is TGCGCCAGCTCGTCCCCAGGGGTAAGGGGCTACACCTTC.

J is TRBJ1-1 and V is TRBV4-1; 9 nucleotides line up with TRBD1. The CDR3 sequence is 14 residues long. From germline, CDR1 is MGHRA and CDR2 YSYEKL. V shed 5 bases and J 3 bases; nucleotides not matched to a gene: 4. CDR3 in amino acids: CASSVDRGDTEAFF. The CDR3 region has the DNA TGCGCCAGCAGCGTTGACAGGGGGGACACTGAAGCTTTCTTT.

V gene TRBV10-1 combines with J gene TRBJ2-2, with TRBD1 as a possible D gene (6 bases). The CDR3 covers 14 residues. From germline, CDR1 is WNHNN and CDR2 SYGVQD (reference sequence). Trimming cost V 0 bases and J 5 bases, with 7 bases left between them. CDR3 amino acids: CASSESRGTGELFF. Here the CDR3 DNA reads TGCGCCAGCAGTGAGTCCAGGGGAACCGGGGAGCTGTTTTTT.